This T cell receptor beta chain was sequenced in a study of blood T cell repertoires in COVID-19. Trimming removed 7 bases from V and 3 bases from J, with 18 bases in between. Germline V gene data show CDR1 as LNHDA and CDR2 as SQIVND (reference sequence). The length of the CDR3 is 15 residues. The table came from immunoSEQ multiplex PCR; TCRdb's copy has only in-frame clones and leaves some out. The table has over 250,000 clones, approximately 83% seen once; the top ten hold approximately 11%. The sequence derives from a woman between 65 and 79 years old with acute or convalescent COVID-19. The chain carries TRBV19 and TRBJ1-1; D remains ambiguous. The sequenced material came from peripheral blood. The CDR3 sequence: CASTVSPGYDTEAFF. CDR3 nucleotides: TGTGCCAGTACCGTATCGCCCGGGTACGACACTGAAGCTTTCTTT.